One sample yielded the 3 T cell receptor beta chains listed below, sequenced in a study of blood T cell repertoires in COVID-19. Some clones are missing from TCRdb's copy, which holds only in-frame ones; the method was immunoSEQ multiplex PCR. The sample records fewer than 400,000 clones, about 85% being singletons. The specimen was peripheral blood. The receptors come from a woman aged 18 to 35 with acute or convalescent COVID-19.

J is TRBJ1-5 and V is TRBV5-8, with a tentative D call TRBD1 (5 bases). Trimming removed 2 bases at V and 0 bases at J, with 6 bases between. Germline CDR1 SGHTS, CDR2 YDEGEE. The CDR3 spans 14 residues. The DNA for the CDR3 is TGTGCCAGCAGCTTACAGGATAGCAATCAGCCCCAGCATTTT. This translates into CASSLQDSNQPQHF.

V is TRBV5-6 and J is TRBJ1-2; unclear D gene. Germline V lookup: CDR1 SGHDT, CDR2 YYEEEE. CDR3 size: 15 residues. Trimming removed 5 bases at V and 3 bases at J, with 17 bases between. The CDR3 protein is CASRSTDMPDYGYTF. The CDR3, as DNA: TGTGCCAGCAGAAGTACTGACATGCCGGACTATGGCTACACCTTC.

The chain carries TRBV5-1 and TRBJ1-2; perhaps TRBD1 as D (5 bases). Germline CDR1 is SGHRS and CDR2 is YFSETQ. This CDR3 comprises 13 residues. V was cut by 2 bases and J by 3 bases, with 8 bases left in between. CDR3 loop: CASSFRGYYGYTF. The CDR3 nucleotides are TGCGCCAGCAGCTTTAGGGGCTACTATGGCTACACCTTC. Using reference TRBV5-1 and TRBJ1-2 for the parts outside the CDR3, the full variable domain is KAGVTQTPRYLIKTRGQQVTLSCSPISGHRSVSWYQQTPGQGLQFLFEYFSETQRNKGNFPGRFSGRQFSNSRSEMNVSTLELGDSALYLCASSFRGYYGYTFGSGTRLTVV.